This paragraph reports one T cell receptor (beta chain). Antigen unknown. Amplification of TCR beta CDR3 regions used RNA as the template. First-round RT-PCR of the TCR CDR3 relied on the HTBI primer set. TCRdb redid the calling of the multiplex PCR reads with MiXCR, one entry per CDR3 protein. The table records roughly 570,000 distinct CDR3 sequences, about 45% of them present only once. The data were obtained in a study of T cells in Graves' hyperthyroidism and ophthalmopathy. Findings of the study overall: Median prediction lead before ophthalmopathy onset was around 7 months with the model.

CDR3 length: 16 amino acids. V lost 6 bases to trimming and J lost 5 bases, with 20 bases between them. Germline CDR1 and CDR2: MNHNY and SVGAGI (reference sequence). The sequencing input was peripheral blood or thyroid tissue (not recorded which). The sequence was collected from an adult woman with Graves' disease, either hyperthyroidism or ophthalmopathy (not recorded which). This chain joins TRBV6-6 and TRBJ1-5, with a possible D match to TRBD1 (5 bases). Here the CDR3 reads CASSDPLGGADQPQHF. The CDR3 DNA reads as TGTGCCAGCAGCGACCCCCTTGGAGGGGCCGATCAGCCCCAGCATTTT.